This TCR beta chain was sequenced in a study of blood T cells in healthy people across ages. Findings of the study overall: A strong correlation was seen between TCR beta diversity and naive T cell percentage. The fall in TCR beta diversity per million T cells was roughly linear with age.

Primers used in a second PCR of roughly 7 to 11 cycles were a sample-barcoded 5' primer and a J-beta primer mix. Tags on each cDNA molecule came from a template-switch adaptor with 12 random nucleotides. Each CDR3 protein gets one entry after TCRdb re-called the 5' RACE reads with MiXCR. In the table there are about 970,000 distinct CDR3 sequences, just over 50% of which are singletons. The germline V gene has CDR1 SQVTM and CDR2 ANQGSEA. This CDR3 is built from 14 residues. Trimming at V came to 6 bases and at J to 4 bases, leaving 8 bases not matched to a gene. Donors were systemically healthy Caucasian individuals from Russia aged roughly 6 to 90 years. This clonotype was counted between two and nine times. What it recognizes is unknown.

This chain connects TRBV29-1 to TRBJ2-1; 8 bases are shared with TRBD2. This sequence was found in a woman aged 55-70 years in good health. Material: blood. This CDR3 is CSVNGGGTYNEQFF. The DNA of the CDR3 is TGCAGCGTGAACGGGGGGGGAACTTACAATGAGCAGTTCTTC.